A single sample gave rise to the 22 T cell receptor beta chains below, sequenced in a study of shared clonotypes between healthy human individuals. The repertoire was sequenced with immunoSEQ multiplex PCR; TCRdb's copy has only in-frame clones and lacks some. The sample contains roughly 2.2 million clones, 80% to 95% of which appear only once. Source material: naive CD4+ T cells from PBMCs. Subset reported: CD45RA+ positively selected. The receptors were gathered from a man younger than 35 in good health. Some clones in this sample may be carry-over from other donors' samples.

The chain couples TRBV29-1 to TRBJ2-1; 7 positions match TRBD2. This CDR3 spans 12 amino acids. The ends lost 6 bases at V and 9 bases at J; junction bases unmatched: 8. Germline CDR1 reads SQVTM; CDR2 reads ANQGSEA. CDR3 sequence: CSVTREAREQFF. The CDR3 region has the DNA TGCAGCGTCACCCGGGAGGCACGTGAGCAGTTCTTC.

This sequence joins TRBV9 and TRBJ2-3; tentatively, D is TRBD1 or TRBD2 (6 bases each). CDR3 length: 16 amino acids. Trimming stripped 4 bases from V and 0 bases from J, with 15 bases between. Looked up from germline, CDR1 is SGDLS and CDR2 is YYNGEE. The CDR3 loop reads CASSPRGHFSTDTQYF. The CDR3 region has the DNA TGTGCCAGCAGCCCCCGGGGGCACTTTAGCACAGATACGCAGTATTTT.

V is TRBV30 and J is TRBJ2-5; D gene unclear. The length of the CDR3 is 13 residues. With 1 base removed from V and 4 bases from J, the gap between germline ends came to 10 bases. CDR1 and CDR2 from the germline V gene are GTSNPN and SVGIG (reference sequence). The DNA for the CDR3 is TGTGCCTGGAGTGGGGCCTGGGTAGAGACCCAGTACTTC. It codes for CAWSGAWVETQYF.

With respect to this clone: One end of the junction varies from germline; a read error may be responsible. In the same sample, other DNA sequences code for this CDR3. The J gene is TRBJ2-5, the V gene TRBV29-1; D gene ambiguous. This CDR3 region has 9 residues. Germline V gene lookup returns CDR1 SQVTM and CDR2 ANQGSEA. The CDR3 protein is CSVEETQYF. The CDR3 bases are TGCAGCGTCGAAGAGACCCAGTACTTC.

The V gene is TRBV29-1, the J gene TRBJ2-7; the D gene could be TRBD1 or TRBD2 (5 bases each). CDR1 is SQVTM and CDR2 is ANQGSEA in the germline V gene. The CDR3 is 15 amino acids. Trimming removed 3 bases at V and 5 bases at J, with 20 bases between. In DNA, the CDR3 is TGCAGCGTTGAGGGGGTTGGGGGATACGGGGACGAGCAGTACTTC. Encoded protein: CSVEGVGGYGDEQYF.

The chain joins TRBV5-8 to TRBJ2-1; D unclear. Trimming left V 0 bases short and J 9 bases short, with 13 bases between. Germline loops: CDR1 SGHTS, CDR2 YDEGEE. This CDR3 is built from 14 residues. The DNA for the CDR3 is TGTGCCAGCAGCTTGGAGGTATTCTGGGGTGAGCAGTTCTTC. Translation: CASSLEVFWGEQFF.

This rearrangement joins TRBV5-1 to TRBJ1-4, with TRBD1 identical over 8 bases. CDR1 and CDR2 from the germline V gene are SGHRS and YFSETQ. V was clipped by 1 base and J by 6 bases; unmatched bases: 8. The CDR3 extends over 16 amino acids. The CDR3 is CASSLSGGNRYEKLFF. DNA for the CDR3: TGCGCCAGCAGCTTGTCAGGGGGCAATCGATATGAAAAACTGTTTTTT. Drawing the rest from reference TRBV5-1 and TRBJ1-4, the complete variable domain is KAGVTQTPRYLIKTRGQQVTLSCSPISGHRSVSWYQQTPGQGLQFLFEYFSETQRNKGNFPGRFSGRQFSNSRSEMNVSTLELGDSALYLCASSLSGGNRYEKLFFGSGTQLSVL.

The rearrangement joins TRBV29-1 to TRBJ2-5, with TRBD1 matching 8 bases. The J call may be incorrect, as the DNA end agrees better with TRBJ2-7. The CDR3 has 12 amino acids. Germline V gene lookup returns CDR1 SQVTM and CDR2 ANQGSEA. CDR3 in amino acids: CSVVDRVYEQYF. The CDR3 bases are TGCAGCGTTGTGGACAGGGTATACGAGCAGTACTTC.

This clone was observed once. The chain recombines TRBV4-1 with TRBJ2-2; D possibly corresponds to TRBD2 (6 bases). This CDR3 has 16 amino acids. Germline values: CDR1 MGHRA, CDR2 YSYEKL. Trimming removed 4 bases at V and 1 base at J, with 13 bases between. The CDR3 DNA sequence: TGCGCCAGCAGCCCGCCCCTAGCGATGAACACCGGGGAGCTGTTTTTT. Its protein is CASSPPLAMNTGELFF.

The chain combines TRBV6-5 with TRBJ2-7; D not certain. V lost 4 bases, J lost 5 bases, and 18 bases lay in between. The CDR3 sequence is 15 residues long. Germline V gene lookup returns CDR1 MNHEY and CDR2 SVGAGI. CDR3 in DNA: TGTGCCAGCAGTTTAATAGCCTATGTAGGTAACGAGCAGTACTTC. Amino acids: CASSLIAYVGNEQYF.

V gene TRBV5-1 combines with J gene TRBJ1-2; TRBD1 might be the D (6 bases). The CDR3 covers 14 residues. The V and J ends lost 0 bases and 4 bases respectively, with 10 bases between them. The germline CDR1 and CDR2 sequences are SGHRS and YFSETQ. The CDR3 loop is CASSLGGQTYGYTF. The CDR3 DNA is TGCGCCAGCAGCTTGGGAGGACAGACCTATGGCTACACCTTC.

This chain connects TRBV10-3 to TRBJ1-5; D gene uncertain. CDR1 and CDR2 from the germline V gene are ENHRY and SYGVKD. V was shortened by 2 bases and J by 0 bases, with 8 bases between the two germline ends. The CDR3 runs 15 residues. The CDR3 is CAISEQPYSNQPQHF. The DNA for the CDR3 is TGTGCCATCAGTGAGCAGCCCTATAGCAATCAGCCCCAGCATTTT.

The chain has TRBV30 and TRBJ1-1; a weak D match, TRBD1 (6 bases). V lost 0 bases to trimming and J lost 4 bases, with 12 bases between them. This CDR3 spans 14 amino acids. Germline V gene data show CDR1 as GTSNPN and CDR2 as SVGIG (reference sequence). The CDR3 bases are TGTGCCTGGAGTGTGGGGGGGCCCATCACTGAAGCTTTCTTT. Translated, it gives CAWSVGGPITEAFF.

The CDR3 nucleotides read TGTGCCAGCAGGAGATCGGGGATTCGAACAAATGAGCAGTTCTTC. It specifies CASRRSGIRTNEQFF. The chain recombines TRBV7-9 with TRBJ2-1; TRBD2 might be the D (5 bases). CDR3 size: 15 residues. The V gene's germline CDR1 is SEHNR and CDR2 FQNEAQ (reference sequence). V was clipped by 6 bases and J by 7 bases, with 19 bases between them.

V and J are TRBV7-2 and TRBJ2-2; 7 nucleotides line up with TRBD2. This CDR3 contains 13 residues. The germline CDR1 and CDR2 sequences are SGHTA and FQGNSA. With V trimmed by 5 bases and J by 7 bases, 4 bases remained unmatched. CDR3: CASSLRTSGELFF. The CDR3 nucleotides are TGTGCCAGCAGCCTAAGGACTAGCGGGGAGCTGTTTTTT.

The rearrangement links TRBV25-1 to TRBJ1-2; 9 bases line up with TRBD1. The CDR3 is 15 residues long. CDR1 MGHDK and CDR2 SYGVNS come from the germline V gene. The J segment lost 4 bases and the V segment lost 5 bases, leaving 8 bases of the junction unmatched. The CDR3, as DNA: TGTGCCAGCAGTAACACAGGGGGCGCGGGCTATGGCTACACCTTC. Encoded protein: CASSNTGGAGYGYTF.

Points on this clone: This sample also contains other DNA sequences that code for the same CDR3. The CDR3: CASSPRQTANTEAFF. The CDR3 region has the DNA TGTGCCAGCTCACCGCGACAGACGGCGAACACTGAAGCTTTCTTT. The chain links TRBV18 to TRBJ1-1, with D tentatively TRBD1 (5 bases). This CDR3 has 15 residues. Germline V gene data show CDR1 as KGHSH and CDR2 as LQKENI. The V end was cut by 3 bases, the J end by 1 base, with 12 bases between.

The chain couples TRBV29-1 to TRBJ1-2; weak D call: TRBD1 (5 bases). Germline values: CDR1 SQVTM, CDR2 ANQGSEA. This CDR3 is built from 14 residues. Trimming left V 0 bases short and J 4 bases short, with 12 bases between. The CDR3 DNA follows: TGCAGCGTTGAAGATCTGGCAGGGCTCTATGGCTACACCTTC. Translation: CSVEDLAGLYGYTF.

Regarding this clone: This sample also contains other DNA sequences that code for the same CDR3. The chain combines TRBV5-1 with TRBJ2-7; tentative D call: TRBD1 (6 bases). The V and J ends lost 4 bases and 2 bases respectively, with 10 bases between them. The CDR3 runs to 13 residues. Germline assignment: CDR1 SGHRS and CDR2 YFSETQ. The CDR3: CASSRDTPYEQYF. The CDR3 coding sequence is TGCGCCAGCAGCAGGGACACCCCCTACGAGCAGTACTTC.

The chain joins TRBV7-9 to TRBJ2-7; the D is unclear. CDR1 is SEHNR, CDR2 FQNEAQ, per germline (reference sequence). V dropped 0 bases and J dropped 0 bases, with 9 bases sitting between them. The CDR3 spans 15 residues. CDR3 bases: TGTGCCAGCAGCTTAGCCACAGCTAGCTCCTACGAGCAGTACTTC. It translates to CASSLATASSYEQYF.

This rearrangement joins TRBV10-3 to TRBJ2-7; 8 nucleotides line up with TRBD2. J was trimmed by 1 base and V by 11 bases; bases with no gene match: 4. This CDR3 spans 12 amino acids. Germline CDR1 and CDR2: ENHRY and SYGVKD. The CDR3: CACASGSYEQYF. CDR3 DNA: TGTGCCTGCGCTAGCGGGTCCTACGAGCAGTACTTC.

The chain employs TRBV28 and TRBJ2-2; D remains unclear. Trimming left V 3 bases short and J 10 bases short, with 6 bases between. In germline, CDR1 is MDHEN, CDR2 SYDVKM. The CDR3 length is 11 residues. This CDR3 is CASSLGQELFF. The CDR3 DNA sequence: TGTGCCAGCAGTTTGGGTCAGGAGCTGTTTTTT.